The sample holds many counts of the clone carrying this T cell receptor beta chain. Its antigen is still unknown. The data were obtained in a study of T cells after yellow fever vaccination. The overall study: For low cell numbers, libraries were made with SMART-Seq v4 Ultra Low Input. Findings and caveats of the study: The study re-detected most primary-vaccination clones after the booster (approximately 97% CD4, around 89% CD8). Just a small share of clonotypes turned up in the CD4 compartment as well as the CD8 compartment.

A 5'RACE template-switching step, the method used to make TCR cDNA, added a universal primer site and UMIs. A single record per CDR3 protein comes from TCRdb applying MiXCR to the 5' RACE reads. This repertoire shows some 130,000 distinct CDR3 sequences, approximately 6.6% found once; its top ten account for approximately 0.67%. The CDR3 covers 13 residues. V shed 6 bases and J shed 1 base, with 11 bases lying between them. Looked up from germline, CDR1 is DFQATT and CDR2 is SNEGSKA (reference sequence). This receptor was identified in a man under 40 who received the YFV17D yellow fever vaccine. The V call is TRBV20-1, the J call TRBJ2-3; D tentatively reads TRBD1 or TRBD2 (5 bases each). The sequencing used CD4+ T cells sorted from PBMCs, collected 10 days after the yellow fever booster vaccination. For the CDR3, the DNA is TGCAGTGCACCGATGGGGGGCACAGATACGCAGTATTTT. Encoded protein: CSAPMGGTDTQYF.